Listed below are T cell receptor beta chains from one sample, sequenced in a study of shared clonotypes between healthy human individuals. The data were produced by immunoSEQ multiplex PCR, yet TCRdb's version contains in-frame clones alone and is incomplete. The sample lists about 2.4 million clones, under 95% seen once, with about 0.38% in the top ten. Sequencing was done on a sample of naive CD4+ T cells from PBMCs. Receptors originate from a man aged 18 to 30 in good health. Some clones in this sample may be carry-over from other donors' samples. CDR3s include the opening cysteine and the closing phenylalanine or tryptophan. Each record gives: CDR3 protein, J gene, V gene.

cdr3_aa: CASTTVAGYQETQYF
j_call: TRBJ2-5
v_call: TRBV5-1

cdr3_aa: CASTPGQGIYEQYF
j_call: .
v_call: TRBV28

cdr3_aa: CASSARGDTQYF
j_call: TRBJ2-3
v_call: TRBV7-9

cdr3_aa: CASSLEGRNYEQYF
j_call: TRBJ2-7
v_call: TRBV5-4

cdr3_aa: CASSSGYGPEEPQHF
j_call: TRBJ1-5
v_call: TRBV28

cdr3_aa: CASSLGGTVYGYTF
j_call: TRBJ1-2
v_call: TRBV7-2

cdr3_aa: CASSPPPAANEQFF
j_call: TRBJ2-1
v_call: TRBV18

cdr3_aa: CASSRTQGAGQPQHF
j_call: TRBJ1-5
v_call: TRBV18

cdr3_aa: CSVGGQGIEQFF
j_call: TRBJ2-1
v_call: TRBV29-1

cdr3_aa: CASSSWGQGLAGENEQFF
j_call: TRBJ2-1
v_call: TRBV28

cdr3_aa: CASTGRNYEQYF
j_call: TRBJ2-7
v_call: TRBV6-6

cdr3_aa: CASSPRRASSGANVLTF
j_call: TRBJ2-6
v_call: TRBV7-2

cdr3_aa: CASSLLASGSTDTQYF
j_call: TRBJ2-3
v_call: TRBV7-2

cdr3_aa: CASSASQGSYGYTF
j_call: TRBJ1-2
v_call: TRBV5-4

cdr3_aa: CASSFVAGEAFF
j_call: TRBJ1-1
v_call: TRBV7-9

cdr3_aa: CASSNAGTSFYNEQFF
j_call: TRBJ2-1
v_call: TRBV14

cdr3_aa: CASSLSGTRYEQYF
j_call: TRBJ2-7
v_call: TRBV5-1

cdr3_aa: CASSAGQASTDTQYF
j_call: TRBJ2-3
v_call: TRBV5-1

cdr3_aa: CASSQGLGGRGTQYF
j_call: TRBJ2-5
v_call: TRBV4-1

cdr3_aa: CAISDSSLETQYF
j_call: TRBJ2-5
v_call: TRBV10-3

cdr3_aa: CASSLLPAGSYEQYF
j_call: TRBJ2-7
v_call: TRBV5-1

cdr3_aa: CASSLYGTDNEQFF
j_call: TRBJ2-1
v_call: TRBV28

cdr3_aa: CASSFLAGGVTEQYF
j_call: TRBJ2-7
v_call: TRBV28

cdr3_aa: CSVAEAREQPQHF
j_call: TRBJ1-5
v_call: TRBV29-1

cdr3_aa: CASSPPGLYETQYF
j_call: TRBJ2-5
v_call: TRBV28

cdr3_aa: CASSYSGAATNYGYTF
j_call: TRBJ1-2
v_call: TRBV6-5

cdr3_aa: CASQVGPGGSPLHF
j_call: TRBJ1-6
v_call: TRBV2

cdr3_aa: CASSPSAGDLYGYTF
j_call: TRBJ1-2
v_call: TRBV9

cdr3_aa: CASSFPAPYSNQPQHF
j_call: TRBJ1-5
v_call: TRBV5-6

cdr3_aa: CAISESLVAGKNEQFF
j_call: TRBJ2-1
v_call: TRBV10-3

cdr3_aa: CASRSVAGRYNEQFF
j_call: TRBJ2-1
v_call: TRBV6-5

cdr3_aa: CASSREGGADTQYF
j_call: TRBJ2-3
v_call: TRBV13

cdr3_aa: CASSLYAEDTQYF
j_call: TRBJ2-3
v_call: TRBV28

cdr3_aa: CASSLDRGTQYF
j_call: TRBJ2-5
v_call: TRBV7-9

cdr3_aa: CASSSPAGAGAGTDTQYF
j_call: TRBJ2-3
v_call: TRBV7-2

cdr3_aa: CASSTSENNPNEQFF
j_call: TRBJ2-1
v_call: TRBV6-5

cdr3_aa: CATSRDWDRVSNEQFF
j_call: TRBJ2-1
v_call: TRBV15

cdr3_aa: CASGRDRDPQGPNQPQHF
j_call: TRBJ1-5
v_call: TRBV19

cdr3_aa: CASRFRTGGEETQYF
j_call: TRBJ2-5
v_call: TRBV5-1

cdr3_aa: CASRPTGSYGYTF
j_call: TRBJ1-2
v_call: TRBV28

cdr3_aa: CAWSVLAGTDTQYF
j_call: TRBJ2-3
v_call: TRBV30

cdr3_aa: CASSPQGPPLSHTIYF
j_call: TRBJ1-3
v_call: TRBV7-3

cdr3_aa: CAWSRVTEAFF
j_call: TRBJ1-1
v_call: TRBV30

cdr3_aa: CASSFTDAWVNEQFF
j_call: TRBJ2-1
v_call: TRBV7-3

cdr3_aa: CAWSGRRGYTF
j_call: TRBJ1-2
v_call: TRBV30

cdr3_aa: CASSDVAGVTGTQYF
j_call: TRBJ2-3
v_call: TRBV6-4

cdr3_aa: CASSRETAPNYGYTF
j_call: TRBJ1-2
v_call: TRBV28

cdr3_aa: CASSWGQGTTEAFF
j_call: TRBJ1-1
v_call: TRBV6-1

cdr3_aa: CASSVAVAGGQETQYF
j_call: TRBJ2-5
v_call: TRBV9

cdr3_aa: CASSEKPGQTLTQYF
j_call: TRBJ2-5
v_call: TRBV7-2

cdr3_aa: CASQEGTSTGELFF
j_call: TRBJ2-2
v_call: TRBV6-1

cdr3_aa: CASSTGIGGASYGYTF
j_call: TRBJ1-2
v_call: TRBV5-6

cdr3_aa: CASSLGTSNEKLFF
j_call: TRBJ1-4
v_call: TRBV11-2

cdr3_aa: CASSWGHNSPLHF
j_call: TRBJ1-6
v_call: TRBV11-2

cdr3_aa: CASSTATGTDTQYF
j_call: TRBJ2-3
v_call: TRBV28

cdr3_aa: CASSSTGNSYNEQFF
j_call: TRBJ2-1
v_call: TRBV5-1

cdr3_aa: CASAPTSAAGYTF
j_call: TRBJ1-2
v_call: TRBV11-2